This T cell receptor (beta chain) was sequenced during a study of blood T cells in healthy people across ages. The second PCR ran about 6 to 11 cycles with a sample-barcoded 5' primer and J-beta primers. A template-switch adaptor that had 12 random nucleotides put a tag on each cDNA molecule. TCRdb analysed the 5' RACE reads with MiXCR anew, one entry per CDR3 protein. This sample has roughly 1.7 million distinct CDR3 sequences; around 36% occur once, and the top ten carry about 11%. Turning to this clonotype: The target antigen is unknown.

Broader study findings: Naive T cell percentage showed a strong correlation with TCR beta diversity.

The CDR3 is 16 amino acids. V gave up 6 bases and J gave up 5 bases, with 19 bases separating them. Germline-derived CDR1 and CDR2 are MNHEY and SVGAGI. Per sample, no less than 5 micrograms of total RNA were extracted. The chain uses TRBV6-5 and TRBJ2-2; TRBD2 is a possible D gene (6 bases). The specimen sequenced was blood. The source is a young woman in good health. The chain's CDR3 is CASRGGARTTTGELFF. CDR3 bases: TGTGCCAGCAGGGGTGGGGCTAGGACTACGACCGGGGAGCTGTTTTTT.